This T cell receptor beta chain came from a study of OX40 agonist ivuxolimab in advanced cancers. The table came from immunoSEQ multiplex PCR; TCRdb's copy has only in-frame clones and leaves some out. Of 20,000 to 25,000 clones listed, approximately 80% are singletons. The CDR3 has 15 residues. The germline V and J ends were trimmed by 6 bases and 6 bases, with 17 bases remaining between them. Germline assignment: CDR1 MNHNY and CDR2 SVGAGI (reference sequence). The source of this sequence is an adult with an advanced solid tumor such as melanoma, head and neck, liver or kidney cancer. The genes are TRBV6-6 and TRBJ1-4, with a possible D match to TRBD1 (6 bases). Sequenced here: CD4+ or CD8+ T cells sorted from blood, sampled in a trial of the OX40 agonist ivuxolimab. The CDR3 protein is CASSPFKGGDEKLFF. The CDR3 coding sequence is TGTGCCAGCAGCCCCTTTAAGGGGGGGGATGAAAAACTGTTTTTT.